This T cell receptor (beta chain) was observed in a study of OX40 agonist ivuxolimab in advanced cancers. On the study more broadly: Partial responses, seen in three patients, involved one hepatocellular carcinoma and two cutaneous melanomas. Findings and limits, study-wide: The average count of expanded clones was higher among CD8+ T cells than among CD4+.

Produced via immunoSEQ multiplex PCR; TCRdb's table is partial and in-frame only. The data hold tens of thousands of clones, with around 78% observed a single time. The trim removed 6 bases at V and 11 bases at J, leaving 7 bases unmatched. The CDR3 contains 12 residues. Germline CDR1 reads SNHLY; CDR2 reads FYNNEI. Sampled blood was obtained at baseline, cycle 4 day 1, and cycle 7 day 1. Comment on this clone: Its specificity is unknown.

The sample in question was CD4+ or CD8+ T cells sorted from blood, obtained in a trial of the OX40 agonist ivuxolimab. The gene calls are TRBV2 and TRBJ1-5; TRBD1 agrees at 7 bases. This receptor was taken from an adult with an advanced solid tumor such as melanoma, head and neck, liver or kidney cancer. This CDR3 reads CASSEGQRAQHF. The CDR3 nucleotides read TGTGCCAGCAGCGAGGGACAGAGGGCCCAGCATTTT.